A selection of T cell receptor beta chains follows, all from one sample in a study of control samples from healthy donors and cancer patients. Sequenced by immunoSEQ multiplex PCR; TCRdb stores in-frame clones only, minus some. The table lists about 160,000 clones, around 96% of them singletons. Specimen: blood. These receptor sequences come from a woman between 35 and 50 years old in good health. Each CDR3 is given with its conserved first and last residue. D genes are given only for firm matches. Clone size is stated in some rows and not others, as once, few, many or a class when expanded.

>NA|13|TRBD1|TRBV29-1|TRBJ2-5
CSAKGQGQETQYF
TGCAGCGCTAAGGGACAGGGACAAGAGACCCAGTACTTC
>NA|13|NA|TRBV27|TRBJ1-1
CASSFRSNTEAFF
TGTGCCAGCAGTTTCCGGTCCAACACTGAAGCTTTCTTT
>NA|15|TRBD1|TRBV5-4|TRBJ1-6
CASTSGTGYNSPLHF
TGTGCCAGCACCTCCGGGACAGGGTATAATTCACCCCTCCACTTT
>NA|16|TRBD2|TRBV11-2|TRBJ2-3
CASSGTSGSSTDTQYF
TGTGCCAGCTCCGGGACTAGCGGGTCTAGCACAGATACGCAGTATTTT
>NA|13|NA|TRBV3-1/TRBV3-2|TRBJ1-1
CASSQVMNTEAFF
TGTGCCAGCAGCCAGGTAATGAACACTGAAGCTTTCTTT
>NA|15|NA|TRBV5-4|TRBJ2-3
CASSPGMSGADTQYF
TGTGCCAGCAGCCCGGGGATGTCAGGGGCAGATACGCAGTATTTT
>NA|15|TRBD1|TRBV13|TRBJ1-1
CASSFNRGGNTEAFF
TGTGCCAGCAGCTTCAACAGGGGGGGGAACACTGAAGCTTTCTTT
>NA|13|NA|TRBV5-1|TRBJ1-6
CASSLILNSPLHF
TGCGCCAGCAGCTTGATTCTGAATTCACCCCTCCACTTT
>NA|14|NA|TRBV3-1/TRBV3-2|TRBJ1-1
CASSPKIFQDEAFF
TGTGCCAGCAGCCCTAAGATATTCCAGGACGAAGCTTTCTTT
>NA|18|NA|TRBV4-3|TRBJ1-3
CASSQERISAVSGNTIYF
TGCGCCAGCAGCCAAGAAAGAATTTCGGCCGTCTCTGGAAACACCATATATTTT
>NA|18|TRBD2|TRBV7-8|TRBJ2-3
CASSKRTSGRRGADTQYF
TGTGCCAGCAGCAAAAGGACTAGCGGGAGGCGGGGGGCAGATACGCAGTATTTT
>NA|16|NA|TRBV29-1|TRBJ1-5
CSVGVGVSNSNQPQHF
TGCAGCGTTGGCGTGGGGGTTAGCAATAGCAATCAGCCCCAGCATTTT
>NA|18|NA|TRBV4-1|TRBJ2-1
CASSQEGPIATRDNEQFF
TGCGCCAGCAGCCAAGAGGGGCCCATTGCCACGAGGGACAATGAGCAGTTCTTC
>NA|16|TRBD2|TRBV2|TRBJ2-3
CASSRERTSGSDTQYF
TGTGCCAGCAGCCGGGAAAGGACTAGCGGTTCGGATACGCAGTATTTT
>NA|14|TRBD1|TRBV4-3|TRBJ1-5
CASSQETGPQPQHF
TGCGCCAGCAGCCAAGAGACAGGGCCTCAGCCCCAGCATTTT
>once|18|TRBD2|TRBV12-5|TRBJ2-3
CASGFPLRASGYTDTQYF
TGTGCTAGTGGTTTCCCTTTGCGGGCTAGCGGATACACAGATACGCAGTATTTT
>NA|14|NA|TRBV7-2|TRBJ1-2
CASSSDDRSYGYTF
TGTGCCAGCAGCTCAGACGACAGGTCGTACGGCTACACCTTC
>once|14|NA|TRBV19|TRBJ2-7
CASSTRRRAHEQYF
TGTGCCAGTAGTACCCGTCGCAGGGCCCACGAGCAGTACTTC
>once|17|NA|TRBV21-1|TRBJ2-1
CASSKASGRSSYNEQFF
TGTGCCAGCAGCAAAGCTAGCGGGAGGAGCTCCTACAATGAGCAGTTCTTC
>NA|13|TRBD1|TRBV10-3|TRBJ2-7
CAISTQGAGEQYF
TGTGCCATCAGTACACAGGGGGCAGGCGAGCAGTACTTC
>NA|13|TRBD1|TRBV12-3/TRBV12-4|TRBJ1-2
CASRGTANYGYTF
TGTGCCAGCAGGGGGACAGCTAACTATGGCTACACCTTC
>NA|12|NA|TRBV28|TRBJ1-2
CASSAPPGGYTF
TGTGCCAGCAGCGCCCCTCCTGGAGGCTACACCTTC
>NA|15|NA|TRBV15|TRBJ1-4
CATSRARRGNEKLFF
TGTGCCACCAGCAGAGCGCGCAGGGGTAATGAAAAACTGTTTTTT
>NA|13|NA|TRBV30|TRBJ1-4
CAWSDRSNEKLFF
TGTGCCTGGAGTGACAGGAGTAATGAAAAACTGTTTTTT
>NA|13|NA|TRBV7-9|TRBJ1-1
CASLLGVNTEAFF
TGTGCCAGCTTACTAGGAGTGAACACTGAAGCTTTCTTT
>NA|11|NA|TRBV6-1|TRBJ1-1
CASSEGTEAFF
TGTGCCAGCAGTGAAGGGACAGAAGCTTTCTTT
>NA|17|NA|TRBV5-4|TRBJ1-1
CASSFSLAVITTTEAFF
TGTGCCAGCAGCTTCAGTCTGGCAGTGATCACGACCACTGAAGCTTTCTTT
>NA|15|NA|TRBV18|TRBJ1-1
CASSPRTARNTEAFF
TGTGCCAGCTCACCCCGGACAGCCAGGAACACTGAAGCTTTCTTT
>NA|17|NA|TRBV25-1|TRBJ2-5
CASSEYGGQGAQETQYF
TGTGCCAGCAGTGAATACGGGGGGCAGGGCGCCCAAGAGACCCAGTACTTC
>NA|16|NA|TRBV7-8|TRBJ2-2
CASSDLQGPDTGELFF
TGTGCCAGCAGCGACCTACAGGGACCGGACACCGGGGAGCTGTTTTTT
>NA|14|TRBD2|TRBV10-3|TRBJ2-1
CATSGGESYNEQFF
TGTGCCACTTCGGGGGGGGAATCCTACAATGAGCAGTTCTTC
>NA|16|TRBD1|TRBV18|TRBJ2-7
CASSPRTGADTYEQYF
TGTGCCAGCTCACCAAGGACAGGGGCCGATACCTACGAGCAGTACTTC
>NA|13|TRBD1|TRBV7-8|TRBJ2-4
CASKTGQGNIQYF
TGTGCCAGCAAAACGGGACAGGGGAACATTCAGTACTTC
>NA|15|TRBD1|TRBV6-5|TRBJ1-2
CASSPPGQGGYGYTF
TGTGCCAGCAGCCCCCCGGGACAGGGGGGCTATGGCTACACCTTC
>NA|12|NA|TRBV12-3/TRBV12-4|TRBJ2-5
CASSSLQETQYF
TGTGCCAGCAGTTCTCTCCAAGAGACCCAGTACTTC
>once|14|NA|TRBV5-1|TRBJ2-2
CASSREGGPGELFF
TGCGCCAGCAGCCGCGAGGGGGGCCCCGGGGAGCTGTTTTTT
>NA|13|TRBD1|TRBV7-9|TRBJ1-4
CAGQGQGNEKLFF
TGTGCCGGACAGGGGCAGGGTAATGAAAAACTGTTTTTT
>once|12|NA|TRBV19|TRBJ2-5
CASSMSEGPQYF
TGTGCCAGTAGTATGTCTGAGGGACCCCAGTACTTC
>NA|12|NA|TRBV7-2|TRBJ1-2
CASSFVGAGYTF
TGTGCCAGCAGCTTCGTGGGGGCGGGCTACACCTTC
>NA|16|NA|TRBV19|TRBJ1-1
CASRSGEALMNTEAFF
TGTGCCAGTAGATCAGGTGAAGCACTGATGAACACTGAAGCTTTCTTT
>NA|11|NA|TRBV10-3|TRBJ2-7
CAIGGNYEQYF
TGTGCCATCGGGGGGAACTACGAGCAGTACTTC
>NA|15|NA|TRBV19|TRBJ1-1
CASRTRSRGNTEAFF
TGTGCCAGTAGGACGAGGTCCCGCGGGAACACTGAAGCTTTCTTT
>NA|13|TRBD1|TRBV27|TRBJ2-1
CASSADRYNEQFF
TGTGCCAGCAGCGCGGACAGGTACAATGAGCAGTTCTTC
>NA|15|NA|TRBV27|TRBJ2-7
CASSLRRGNSYEQYF
TGTGCCAGCAGTTTAAGAAGGGGGAACTCCTACGAGCAGTACTTC
>NA|15|NA|TRBV6-5|TRBJ1-2
CASSYTEQGTGGYTF
TGTGCCAGCAGTTACACAGAACAGGGAACCGGAGGCTACACCTTC
>NA|13|NA|TRBV3-1/TRBV3-2|TRBJ2-7
CASRSPNSYEQYF
TGTGCCAGCAGGTCCCCCAACTCCTACGAGCAGTACTTC
>NA|13|NA|TRBV6-4|TRBJ1-5
CASSDSSGLPQHF
TGTGCCAGCAGTGACTCGTCGGGGCTGCCCCAGCATTTT
>NA|16|TRBD2|TRBV5-4|TRBJ2-7
CASSPGLAGGSYEQYF
TGTGCCAGCAGCCCGGGGCTAGCGGGGGGTTCCTACGAGCAGTACTTC
>NA|13|NA|TRBV6-5|TRBJ1-2
CASRRAANYGYTF
TGTGCCAGCCGGCGGGCGGCTAACTATGGCTACACCTTC
>NA|16|NA|TRBV6-6|TRBJ1-4
CASSYGNLADNEKLFF
TGTGCCAGCAGTTACGGCAACCTAGCGGATAATGAAAAACTGTTTTTT
>NA|15|NA|TRBV29-1|TRBJ1-1
CSVATWETGYTEAFF
TGCAGCGTTGCAACGTGGGAAACAGGGTACACTGAAGCTTTCTTT
>NA|17|TRBD1|TRBV27|TRBJ1-4
CASSSRGRQGASEKLFF
TGTGCCAGCAGTTCGCGGGGCCGACAGGGGGCAAGTGAAAAACTGTTTTTT
>NA|15|NA|TRBV14|TRBJ2-5
CASSQDLGSGETQYF
TGTGCCAGCAGCCAAGATCTCGGGTCAGGGGAGACCCAGTACTTC
>NA|13|NA|TRBV6-2/TRBV6-3|TRBJ1-2
CASSYTGLSGYTF
TGTGCCAGCAGTTACACCGGCCTGAGCGGCTACACCTTC
>NA|14|TRBD2|TRBV30|TRBJ2-1
CAWSVRLAGGEQFF
TGTGCCTGGAGTGTAAGGCTAGCGGGAGGTGAGCAGTTCTTC
>NA|13|TRBD1|TRBV19|TRBJ1-1
CASRDRGLTEAFF
TGTGCCAGTAGGGACAGGGGTCTCACTGAAGCTTTCTTT
>NA|15|NA|TRBV6-5|TRBJ2-7
CASSYQKTGPYEQYF
TGTGCCAGCAGTTACCAGAAAACAGGGCCCTACGAGCAGTACTTC
>NA|13|NA|TRBV7-2|TRBJ1-2
CASSSPGNYGYTF
TGTGCCAGCAGCTCCCCAGGGAACTATGGCTACACCTTC
>NA|16|NA|TRBV9|TRBJ2-7
CASSVGMPSGGGEQYF
TGTGCCAGCAGCGTAGGTATGCCTAGCGGAGGGGGAGAGCAGTACTTC
>NA|16|NA|TRBV9|TRBJ1-2
CASSVGGQGPNYGYTF
TGCGCCAGCAGCGTGGGGGGGCAGGGACCTAACTATGGCTACACCTTC